The 9 T cell receptor beta chains in this list originate from one sample, sequenced in a study of T cells in Graves' hyperthyroidism and ophthalmopathy. Researchers took RNA transcripts and amplified the TCR beta CDR3 regions from them. TCR CDR3 regions were first amplified by RT-PCR with HTBI primers. TCRdb reanalysed the multiplex PCR reads using MiXCR and keeps one entry per CDR3 protein. This sample has under 500,000 distinct CDR3 sequences, with roughly 13% found just once. What was sequenced was blood. The origin of the receptors is a man aged 50 to 60 with Graves' ophthalmopathy.

This clonotype came up many times. The V and J genes are TRBV4-1 and TRBJ1-2, with 8 bases aligning to TRBD1. There are 17 residues in the CDR3. Losses at the gene ends were 1 base for V and 0 bases for J; bases not matched to a gene: 7. Germline values: CDR1 MGHRA, CDR2 YSYEKL. CDR3 sequence reads: CASSQVPGQAANYGYTF. The CDR3 bases are TGCGCCAGCAGCCAAGTCCCGGGACAGGCAGCTAACTATGGCTACACCTTC.

Note on this clonotype: One end of the junction varies from germline; a read error may be responsible. The chain combines TRBV6-5 with TRBJ1-1; D is unresolved. Germline lookup yields CDR1 MNHEY and CDR2 SVGAGI. The CDR3 consists of 14 residues. The CDR3 sequence: CASTSPTLKTEASF. CDR3 bases: TGTGCCAGCACTTCGCCGACTCTGAAGACTGAAGCTTCCTTT.

The chain joins TRBV19 to TRBJ2-2; possible D gene TRBD1, 5 bases. CDR1 and CDR2 from the germline V gene are LNHDA and SQIVND (reference sequence). V was trimmed by 8 bases and J by 6 bases, leaving 22 bases between them. This CDR3 region has 16 residues. CDR3 bases: TGTGCCAGTGGTCCCAGGGCGACAGCATTCGCCGGGGAGCTGTTTTTT. This gives the protein CASGPRATAFAGELFF.

With respect to this clonotype: It may be a read error: a sequence one base away is much more abundant. This CDR3 fails to terminate in the conserved phenylalanine or tryptophan, so it likely reflects a read error. The gene calls are TRBV12-3 or TRBV12-4 and TRBJ2-5; no clear D gene. The CDR3 runs to 14 residues. V was cut by 5 bases and J by 0 bases, with 10 bases left in between. The CDR3 nucleotides read TGTGCCAGCAGTATCTCAGCGTACCAAGAGACCCAGTACCTC. This encodes CASSISAYQETQYL.

This clonotype has at least ten counts. The rearrangement uses TRBV11-3 and TRBJ1-3, with D unclear. The CDR3 runs 18 residues. V lost 3 bases and J lost 0, with 18 bases in between. Germline V gives CDR1 SGHNT, CDR2 YENEEA. CDR3 protein: CASSLRGRNRSSGNTIYF. CDR3 DNA sequence: TGTGCCAGCAGCTTGCGAGGACGGAATCGTAGCTCTGGAAACACCATATATTTT. The variable domain in full, with the rest retrieved from reference TRBV11-3 and TRBJ1-3, is EAGVVQSPRYKIIEKKQPVAFWCNPISGHNTLYWYLQNLGQGPELLIRYENEEAVDDSQLPKDRFSAERLKGVDSTLKIQPAELGDSAVYLCASSLRGRNRSSGNTIYFGEGSWLTVV.

The chain is built from TRBV10-3 and TRBJ2-7; D gene unclear. V lost 6 bases and J 6 bases, leaving 15 bases between the germline ends. The CDR3 covers 13 residues. Germline CDR1 ENHRY, CDR2 SYGVKD. CDR3: CAIRRTVPGEQYF. The CDR3 DNA reads as TGTGCCATCAGGCGGACCGTCCCGGGCGAGCAGTACTTC.

This clonotype was seen ten or more times. The genes are TRBV29-1 and TRBJ2-7, with 7 nucleotides matching TRBD1. Trimming took 7 bases from V and 9 from J; bases not matched to a gene: 9. There are 11 residues in the CDR3. Germline-derived CDR1 and CDR2 are SQVTM and ANQGSEA. The CDR3: CSGLKGALQYF. In nucleotides, the CDR3 is TGCAGCGGTTTAAAGGGGGCATTGCAGTACTTC.

This clonotype was seen repeatedly, ten times or more. The chain carries TRBV18 and TRBJ2-7; D may be TRBD2 (5 bases). This CDR3 comprises 14 residues. Germline CDR1 and CDR2: KGHSH and LQKENI. V was cut by 0 bases and J by 3 bases, with 9 bases left in between. Here the CDR3 DNA reads TGTGCCAGCTCACCACCGGGAGAACGCTACGAGCAGTACTTC. Amino acids: CASSPPGERYEQYF.

This clonotype was counted at least ten times. This chain links TRBV18 with TRBJ2-3; 7 bases fit TRBD1. V dropped 4 bases and J dropped 1; count of bases not matched to a gene: 8. Germline CDR1 and CDR2: KGHSH and LQKENI. The CDR3 length is 16 residues. The CDR3 region is CASSRETGPGTDTQYF. CDR3 coding DNA: TGTGCCAGCTCACGGGAGACAGGGCCAGGCACAGATACGCAGTATTTT. Full variable domain (outside the CDR3, taken from reference TRBV18 and TRBJ2-3): NAGVMQNPRHLVRRRGQEARLRCSPMKGHSHVYWYRQLPEEGLKFMVYLQKENIIDESGMPKERFSAEFPKEGPSILRIQQVVRGDSAAYFCASSRETGPGTDTQYFGPGTRLTVL.